This paragraph reports one T cell receptor (beta chain). Method: immunoSEQ multiplex PCR; TCRdb's copy keeps in-frame clones and lacks some. The sample includes about 490,000 clones, about 82% of them seen just once. The data stem from a study of shared clonotypes between healthy human individuals. Sequencing was carried out using PBMCs. The clonotype was recovered from a woman aged 40 to 55 in good health. Some clones in this sample may be carry-over from other donors' samples.

The CDR3 sequence: CASSLETRVGAFF. CDR3 coding DNA: TGTGCCAGCAGCTTAGAGACCCGCGTCGGGGCTTTCTTT. The J gene is TRBJ1-1, the V gene TRBV11-2; D is unclear. Trimming removed 0 bases from V and 11 bases from J, with 13 bases in between. The germline gives CDR1 SGHAT, CDR2 FQNNGV. The CDR3 extends over 13 amino acids.